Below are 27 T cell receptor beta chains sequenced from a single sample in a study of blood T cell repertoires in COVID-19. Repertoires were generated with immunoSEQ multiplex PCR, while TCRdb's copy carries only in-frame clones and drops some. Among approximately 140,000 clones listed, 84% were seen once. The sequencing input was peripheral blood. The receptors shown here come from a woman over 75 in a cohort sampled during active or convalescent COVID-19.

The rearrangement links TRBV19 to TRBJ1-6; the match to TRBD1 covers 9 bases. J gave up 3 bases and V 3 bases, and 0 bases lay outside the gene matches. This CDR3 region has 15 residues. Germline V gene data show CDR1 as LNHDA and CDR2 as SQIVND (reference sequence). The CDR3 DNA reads TGTGCCAGTAGTATGGGACAGGGCTATAATTCACCCCTCCACTTT. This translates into CASSMGQGYNSPLHF. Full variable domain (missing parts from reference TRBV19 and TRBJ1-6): DGGITQSPKYLFRKEGQNVTLSCEQNLNHDAMYWYRQDPGQGLRLIYYSQIVNDFQKGDIAEGYSVSREKKESFPLTVTSAQKNPTAFYLCASSMGQGYNSPLHFGNGTRLTVT.

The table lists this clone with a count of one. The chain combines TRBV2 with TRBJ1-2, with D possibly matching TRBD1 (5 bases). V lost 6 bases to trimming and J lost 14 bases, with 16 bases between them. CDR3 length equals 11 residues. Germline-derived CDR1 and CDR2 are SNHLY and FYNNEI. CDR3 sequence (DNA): TGTGCCAGCAGCGTCCGGGAGGGGAGAACCTTC. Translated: CASSVREGRTF.

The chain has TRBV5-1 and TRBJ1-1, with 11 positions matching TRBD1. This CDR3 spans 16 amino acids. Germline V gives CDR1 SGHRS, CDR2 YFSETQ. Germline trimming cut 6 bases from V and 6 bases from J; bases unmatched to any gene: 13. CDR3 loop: CASTWTGGAFFAEAFF. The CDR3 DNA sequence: TGCGCCAGCACCTGGACAGGGGGCGCCTTCTTCGCTGAAGCTTTCTTT.

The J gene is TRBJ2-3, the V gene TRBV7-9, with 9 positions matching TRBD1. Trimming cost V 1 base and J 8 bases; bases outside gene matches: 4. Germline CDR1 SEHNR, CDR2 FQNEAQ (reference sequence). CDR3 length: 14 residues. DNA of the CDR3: TGTGCCAGCAGCTTAGACAGGGGGCAGGGTACGCAGTATTTT. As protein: CASSLDRGQGTQYF.

DNA of the CDR3: TGTGCCAGCAGTGAAAGGACAGGGCCCTCCTATGGCTACACCTTC. Encoded protein: CASSERTGPSYGYTF. V and J are TRBV6-1 and TRBJ1-2, with 8 bases aligning to TRBD1. The CDR3 is made up of 15 amino acids. Germline V gene sequence: CDR1 MNHNS, CDR2 SASEGT. Trimming removed 2 bases from V and 4 bases from J; junction bases left unmatched: 6.

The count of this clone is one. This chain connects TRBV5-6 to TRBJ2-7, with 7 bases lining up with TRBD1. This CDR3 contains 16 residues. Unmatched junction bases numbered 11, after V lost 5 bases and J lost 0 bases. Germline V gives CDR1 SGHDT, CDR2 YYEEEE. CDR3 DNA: TGTGCCAGCAGGCCGACAGGGATGGGGAGCTCCTACGAGCAGTACTTC. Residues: CASRPTGMGSSYEQYF.

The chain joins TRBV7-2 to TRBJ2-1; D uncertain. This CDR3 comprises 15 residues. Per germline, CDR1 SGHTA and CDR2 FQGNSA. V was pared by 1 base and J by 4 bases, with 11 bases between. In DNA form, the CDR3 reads TGTGCCAGCAGCTTAGTTCAGGATTCTTACAATGAGCAGTTCTTC. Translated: CASSLVQDSYNEQFF. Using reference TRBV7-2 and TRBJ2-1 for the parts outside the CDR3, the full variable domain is GAGVSQSPSNKVTEKGKDVELRCDPISGHTALYWYRQSLGQGLEFLIYFQGNSAPDKSGLPSDRFSAERTGGSVSTLTIQRTQQEDSAVYLCASSLVQDSYNEQFFGPGTRLTVL.

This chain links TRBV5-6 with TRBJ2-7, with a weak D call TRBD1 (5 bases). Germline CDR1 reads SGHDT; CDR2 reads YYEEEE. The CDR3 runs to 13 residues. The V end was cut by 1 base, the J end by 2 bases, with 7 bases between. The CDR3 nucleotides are TGTGCCAGCAGCTTGACAGGACCCTACGAGCAGTACTTC. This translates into CASSLTGPYEQYF.

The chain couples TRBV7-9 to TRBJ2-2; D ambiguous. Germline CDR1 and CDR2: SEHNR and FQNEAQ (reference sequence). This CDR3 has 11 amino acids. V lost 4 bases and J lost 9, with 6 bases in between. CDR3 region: CASSSEWELFF. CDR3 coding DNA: TGTGCCAGCAGCTCCGAGTGGGAGCTGTTTTTT.

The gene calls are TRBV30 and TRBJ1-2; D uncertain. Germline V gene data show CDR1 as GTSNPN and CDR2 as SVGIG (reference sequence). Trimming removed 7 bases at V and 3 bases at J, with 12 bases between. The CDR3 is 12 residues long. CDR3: CASSGGYYGYTF. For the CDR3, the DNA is TGTGCCTCCTCGGGAGGCTACTATGGCTACACCTTC.

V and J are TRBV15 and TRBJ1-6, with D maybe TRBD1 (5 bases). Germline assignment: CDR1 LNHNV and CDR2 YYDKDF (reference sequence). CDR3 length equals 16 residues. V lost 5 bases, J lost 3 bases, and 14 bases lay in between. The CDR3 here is CATSGPGYYYNSPLHF. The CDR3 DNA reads TGTGCCACCAGCGGCCCAGGGTACTACTATAATTCACCCCTCCACTTT.

The CDR3 nucleotides are TGCAGCGCCCCATCAGCAGGCACCGGGGAGCTGTTTTTT. Amino acid sequence: CSAPSAGTGELFF. The chain is built from TRBV29-1 and TRBJ2-2; no definite D call. Deletions cut 7 bases from V and 4 bases from J, with 13 bases between. Looked up from germline, CDR1 is SQVTM and CDR2 is ANQGSEA. This CDR3 spans 13 amino acids.

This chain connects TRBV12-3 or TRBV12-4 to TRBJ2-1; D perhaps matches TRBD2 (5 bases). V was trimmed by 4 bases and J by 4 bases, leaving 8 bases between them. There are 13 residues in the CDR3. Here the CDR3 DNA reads TGTGCCAGCAGTTCGGGGTTTTACAATGAGCAGTTCTTC. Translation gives CASSSGFYNEQFF.

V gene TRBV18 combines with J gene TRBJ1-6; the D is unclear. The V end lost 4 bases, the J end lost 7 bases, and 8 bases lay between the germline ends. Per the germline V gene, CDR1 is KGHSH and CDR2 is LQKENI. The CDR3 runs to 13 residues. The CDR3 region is CASSLRMNSPLHF. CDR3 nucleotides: TGTGCCAGCTCACTCAGGATGAATTCACCCCTCCACTTT.

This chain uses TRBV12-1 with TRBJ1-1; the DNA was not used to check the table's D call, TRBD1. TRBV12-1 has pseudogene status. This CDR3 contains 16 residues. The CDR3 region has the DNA TGTGCCAGCAGCCCGCACATCAACAGGGGAAATGCTGAAGCTTTCTTT. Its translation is CASSPHINRGNAEAFF.

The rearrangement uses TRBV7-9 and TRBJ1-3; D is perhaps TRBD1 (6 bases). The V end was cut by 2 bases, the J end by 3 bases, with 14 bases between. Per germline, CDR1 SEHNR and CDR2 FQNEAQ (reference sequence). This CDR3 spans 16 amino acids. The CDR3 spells CASSLTNRVNGNTIYF. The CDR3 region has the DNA TGTGCCAGCAGCTTAACAAACAGGGTTAATGGAAACACCATATATTTT.

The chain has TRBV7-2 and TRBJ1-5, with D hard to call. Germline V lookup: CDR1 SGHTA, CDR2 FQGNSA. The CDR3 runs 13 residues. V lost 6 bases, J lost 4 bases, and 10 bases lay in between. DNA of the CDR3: TGTGCCAGCAGTCCCGACAAAAATCAGCCCCAGCATTTT. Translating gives CASSPDKNQPQHF.

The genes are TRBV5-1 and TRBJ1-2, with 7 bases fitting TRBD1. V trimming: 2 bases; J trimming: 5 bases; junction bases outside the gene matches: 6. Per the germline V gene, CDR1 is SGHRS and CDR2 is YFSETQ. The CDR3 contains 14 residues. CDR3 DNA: TGCGCCAGCAGCTTTGGGACAGTCAATTATGGCTACACCTTC. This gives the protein CASSFGTVNYGYTF. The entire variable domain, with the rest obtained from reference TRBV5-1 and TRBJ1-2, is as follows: KAGVTQTPRYLIKTRGQQVTLSCSPISGHRSVSWYQQTPGQGLQFLFEYFSETQRNKGNFPGRFSGRQFSNSRSEMNVSTLELGDSALYLCASSFGTVNYGYTFGSGTRLTVV.

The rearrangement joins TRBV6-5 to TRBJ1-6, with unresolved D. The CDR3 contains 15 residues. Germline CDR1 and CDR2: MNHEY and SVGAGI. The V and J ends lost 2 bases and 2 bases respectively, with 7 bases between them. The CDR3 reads CASSYGIAYNSPLHF. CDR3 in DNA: TGTGCCAGCAGTTACGGCATTGCCTATAATTCACCCCTCCACTTT.

The CDR3 DNA follows: TGTGCTAGTGGTCGTCAGGGGGCGGGAGGCTACACCTTC. The encoded protein is CASGRQGAGGYTF. The chain carries TRBV12-5 and TRBJ1-2; 8 bases are a match to TRBD1. V lost 5 bases to trimming and J lost 8 bases; unmatched junction nucleotides: 7. This CDR3 has 13 amino acids. The germline gives CDR1 LGHNT, CDR2 FRNRAP.

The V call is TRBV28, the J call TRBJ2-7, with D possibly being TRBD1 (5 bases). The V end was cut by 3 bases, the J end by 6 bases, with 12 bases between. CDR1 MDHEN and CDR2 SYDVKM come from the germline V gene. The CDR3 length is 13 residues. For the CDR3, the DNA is TGTGCCAGCAGTTTCAGTAAGGGGCGCGAGCAGTACGTC. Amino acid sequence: CASSFSKGREQYV.

Written as DNA, the CDR3 is TGTGCCAGCAGCTTAGGTAGGCGGACAGGGGAAAGATGGAGGAATTCACCCCTCCACTTT. This gives the protein CASSLGRRTGERWRNSPLHF. The gene calls are TRBV11-3 and TRBJ1-6, with TRBD1 matching 9 bases. Germline V gives CDR1 SGHNT, CDR2 YENEEA. This CDR3 has 20 residues. After removal of 1 base from V and 7 bases from J, the junction contained 17 bases not matched to a gene.

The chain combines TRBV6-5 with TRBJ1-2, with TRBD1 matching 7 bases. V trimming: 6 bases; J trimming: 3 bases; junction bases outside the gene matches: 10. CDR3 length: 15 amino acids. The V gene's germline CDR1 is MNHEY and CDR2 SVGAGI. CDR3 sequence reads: CASSLGQVNDYGYTF. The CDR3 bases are TGTGCCAGCAGCCTTGGACAGGTGAATGACTATGGCTACACCTTC.

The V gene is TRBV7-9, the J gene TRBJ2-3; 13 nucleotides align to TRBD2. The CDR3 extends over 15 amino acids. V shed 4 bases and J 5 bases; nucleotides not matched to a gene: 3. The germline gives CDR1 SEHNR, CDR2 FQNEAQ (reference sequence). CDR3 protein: CASSSGLAGLDTQYF. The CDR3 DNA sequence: TGTGCCAGCAGCTCGGGACTAGCGGGGTTAGATACGCAGTATTTT.

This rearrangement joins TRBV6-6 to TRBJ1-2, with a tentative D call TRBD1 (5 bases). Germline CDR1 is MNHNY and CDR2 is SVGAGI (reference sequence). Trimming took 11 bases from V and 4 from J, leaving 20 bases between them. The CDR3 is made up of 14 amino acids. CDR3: CAGRDGGALYGYTF. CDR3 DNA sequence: TGTGCCGGAAGAGACGGCGGGGCCCTCTATGGCTACACCTTC.

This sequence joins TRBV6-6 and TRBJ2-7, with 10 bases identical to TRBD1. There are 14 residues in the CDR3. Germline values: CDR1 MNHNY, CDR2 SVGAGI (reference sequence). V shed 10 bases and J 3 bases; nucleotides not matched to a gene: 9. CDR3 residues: CATYRDRGFYEQYF. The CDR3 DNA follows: TGTGCCACCTACCGGGACAGGGGATTCTACGAGCAGTACTTC.

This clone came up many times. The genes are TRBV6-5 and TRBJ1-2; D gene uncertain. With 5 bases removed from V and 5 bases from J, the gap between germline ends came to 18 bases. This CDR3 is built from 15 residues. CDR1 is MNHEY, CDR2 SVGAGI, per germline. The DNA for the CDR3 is TGTGCCAGCAGTCCGGCGGAGGGAGCTTTTTATGGCTACACCTTC. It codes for CASSPAEGAFYGYTF.